This TCR beta chain was documented in a study of shared clonotypes between healthy human individuals. General study results and limits: The donor pool, a small one, limited the genetic and exposure-history diversity represented.

Authors' analysis steps: Filtering differed for immunoSEQ, which gave only junction sequences without quality scores. The assay was immunoSEQ multiplex PCR, and TCRdb's table has in-frame clones only and misses some. For V, J and clone size, that table is used; D and trimming come from the DNA. The sample carries roughly 450,000 clones, 60% to 85% recorded once. This clone appeared a few times. The antigen is not known. The CDR3 runs 14 residues. CDR1 is MNHEY and CDR2 is SMNVEV in the germline V gene (reference sequence). V dropped 7 bases and J dropped 4; count of bases not matched to a gene: 5. This clonotype originated in a woman in her 40s in good health. Some clones in this sample may be carry-over from other donors' samples. V gene TRBV27 combines with J gene TRBJ2-2; 8 positions agree with TRBD1. Sequencing used PBMCs. CDR3 protein: CASTRGQGTGELFF. DNA for the CDR3: TGTGCCAGCACCAGGGGGCAAGGCACCGGGGAGCTGTTTTTT.